The clone carrying this T cell receptor beta chain was seen just once. Antigen specificity is unknown. The data were taken from a study of Ad26.COV2.S vaccination and SARS-CoV-2 variants. Study-wide results and limits: An underestimation of total T cell responses may have resulted from the TCR breadth and depth analyses. Vaccinated individuals (as opposed to placebo recipients) had higher spike-specific TCR breadth. Comparability of non-spike TCR breadth was observed across vaccine and placebo recipients.

Trimming took 8 bases from V and 7 from J, leaving 15 bases between them. The germline CDR1 and CDR2 sequences are GTSNPN and SVGIG (reference sequence). The CDR3 length is 11 residues. The method was immunoSEQ multiplex PCR; TCRdb's version includes in-frame clones alone and lacks a portion of them. The sample has about 180,000 clones, about 83% seen once. Sequencing was performed on peripheral blood, taken after recovery from COVID-19. The chain links TRBV30 to TRBJ2-7; maybe TRBD2 (6 bases). This receptor was taken from a human donor who had recovered from COVID-19. The CDR3 loop reads CARDSGGEQYF. The CDR3 coding sequence is TGTGCCCGGGATTCTGGGGGGGAGCAGTACTTC.